The present T cell receptor beta chain was sequenced within a study of neurological immune-mediated disorders. TCRdb used MiXCR to reprocess the 5' RACE reads, holding one entry per CDR3 protein. The sample has around 70,000 distinct CDR3 sequences, approximately 4.6% seen once. Trimming shortened V by 0 bases and J by 7 bases, and 13 bases separated the two germline ends. The CDR3 has 15 residues. Germline V CDR1 and CDR2: MNHEY, SMNVEV (reference sequence). The material sequenced was PBMCs. The chain uses TRBV27 and TRBJ2-1; D possibly uses TRBD1 or TRBD2 (6 bases each). This receptor was identified in a woman aged 70-85 years with multiple sclerosis. As DNA, the CDR3 is TGTGCCAGCAGTTTATCCCCTCGAGGGGGGAATGAGCAGTTCTTC. Amino acids: CASSLSPRGGNEQFF.